This T cell receptor beta chain was obtained from a study of cytomegalovirus exposure and HLA in healthy donors. Study-wide results and limits: V- and J-gene trimming of TCR beta was linked (in a later analysis) to a missense DCLRE1C variant. A few CMV-associated chains were confirmed in vitro to be specific for CMV antigens. Accurate prediction of most subjects' HLA-A and HLA-B alleles from TCR beta sequences was reported. A later analysis, which compared TCR beta chains of equal frequency, found the HLA-associated ones more clonally expanded.

Points on this clone: The antigen is undetermined.

PCR amplification relied on 60 Vbeta primers (plus 13 Jbeta primers). Using immunoSEQ multiplex PCR, the repertoire was profiled, and TCRdb retains in-frame clones only, with some absent. The sample has about 150,000 clones, around 80% seen once. Germline-derived CDR1 and CDR2 are LNHDA and SQIVND (reference sequence). This CDR3 spans 13 amino acids. Trimming shortened V by 9 bases and J by 2 bases, and 14 bases separated the two germline ends. Sequencing was carried out using PBMCs. This TCR derives from a young man in good health and CMV-seropositive. The chain employs TRBV19 and TRBJ2-7, with D tentatively TRBD2 (6 bases). CDR3 region: CASRRDPTYEQYF. CDR3 sequence (DNA): TGTGCCAGCAGGCGGGATCCCACCTACGAGCAGTACTTC.